The T cell receptor beta chain under discussion was sequenced for a study of blood T cell repertoires in COVID-19. About the study: COVID-19 samples from acute and convalescent phases originated in the United States, Italy and Spain. PBMCs, B-cell-depleted T cells, or T cells were the source of the cDNA or gDNA that made up the material.

In the source study's methods: Reference gene primer amplification gave nucleated cell count estimates. Assay: immunoSEQ multiplex PCR; the TCRdb copy retains only in-frame clones and omits some. The V and J calls and clone size come from that table; D and trimming were worked out from the DNA. This sample has roughly 39,000 clones, with approximately 88% found just once. This clone was detected only once. The V and J ends lost 4 bases and 7 bases, in that order; junction bases with no gene match: 7. Germline CDR1 is SGHDT and CDR2 is YYEEEE. The CDR3 has 15 amino acids. The TCR sequence derives from a woman aged 70-85 years with acute or convalescent COVID-19. The rearrangement joins TRBV5-6 to TRBJ2-1; 11 bases align to TRBD1. Sequenced input: peripheral blood. CDR3 amino acids: CASSPGQGASNEQFF. CDR3 nucleotide sequence: TGTGCCAGCAGCCCAGGACAGGGGGCGAGTAATGAGCAGTTCTTC.